A selection of T cell receptor beta chains follows, all from one sample in a study of blood T cell repertoires in COVID-19. TCRdb's table, derived via immunoSEQ multiplex PCR, lists solely in-frame clones and lacks some. Of fewer than 350,000 clones listed, 85% are singletons. Sequenced sample: PBMCs or T cells enriched from blood (not recorded which). Source of these receptors: a woman in her 50s who had recovered from COVID-19. CDR3s leave out the opening cysteine and the closing phenylalanine or tryptophan. D genes are given only for firm matches.

TRBV7-7,TRBD2,ASSLGYAGGGYEQY
TRBV5-1,TRBD2,ASSIAGLAGRSDTQY
TRBV9,NA,ASSVREDYGYT
TRBV18,TRBD1,ASSKLGTGEVWYEQY
TRBV12-3/TRBV12-4,TRBD1,ASSLSGGPQY
TRBV4-3,NA,ASSLQRYNEQF
TRBV25-1,TRBD1,ASSDPGQGNTEAF
TRBV11-2,NA,ASSLESQTYEAF
TRBV19,TRBD2,ATALTSGYNEQF
TRBV9,NA,ASSARPTTNPGYRTDTQY
TRBV29-1,NA,SLAGRMNTEAF
TRBV10-2,TRBD2,ASRTSGRSNTGELF
TRBV28,TRBD1,ASSSGGTGKGYGYT
TRBV5-4,TRBD2,ASSLGGGAGTDTQY
TRBV3-1/TRBV3-2,NA,ASSHAGGYT
TRBV5-1,TRBD2,ASSFSSGSNNEQF
TRBV5-1,TRBD2,ASSLGTSGSYEQF
TRBV5-6,NA,ASSSFTDTQY
TRBV28,TRBD1,ASSSTGYEQY
TRBV18,NA,ASSPDRSNEQF
TRBV5-1,NA,ASSTGHAITDTQY
TRBV27,TRBD1,ASSPLLGGVGQPQH
TRBV12-3/TRBV12-4,NA,ASTRGGSEAF
TRBV2,NA,ASTKKNTEAF
TRBV30,NA,ACLGGGVNTEAF
TRBV2,TRBD2,ATIGGAMDEQF
TRBV4-1,TRBD2,ASSQPLIAGVYNEQF
TRBV4-1,TRBD2,ASSQSTSGGANEQF
TRBV27,TRBD1,ASSTPGTGVNEQF
TRBV9,NA,ASSVAGLTYNEQF
TRBV5-1,NA,ASTWGGGTNEKLF
TRBV20-1,NA,SASRTAYNEQF
TRBV29-1,TRBD1,SVETGAYNEQF
TRBV19,NA,ASSIDRVNTEAF
TRBV19,NA,ASSRTANSYEQY
TRBV7-2,NA,ASSLAGARQPQH
TRBV3-1/TRBV3-2,TRBD1,ASSQERLDRHTQY
TRBV29-1,NA,SVEVAGRDYGYT
TRBV7-9,NA,ASSLALSGNGYT
TRBV3-1/TRBV3-2,NA,ASSQAGTNIQY
TRBV5-1,TRBD1,ASRRSQGAGNTIY
TRBV19,TRBD1,ASSRGQASYEQY
TRBV19,TRBD2,ASRTSGGQNEQF
TRBV28,TRBD1,ASSWTGEGQPQH
TRBV3-1/TRBV3-2,NA,ASSQVRGAGETQY
TRBV7-5,NA,VRSVTGSPLYEQY
TRBV7-2,NA,ASSFRGRAKGNTIY
TRBV7-2,TRBD2,ASSSHRRASGKDNEQF
TRBV4-1,NA,ASSQEWRNNQPQH
TRBV19,TRBD1,ASSTHRDRVYTGELF
TRBV4-3,NA,ASSQDQGSMNEKLF
TRBV4-1,NA,ASSQGLIVPYEQY
TRBV20-1,NA,SAIQGSGAF
TRBV27,NA,ASSFYRGMPQH
TRBV28,NA,ASSFPLAGNTIY
TRBV6-5,TRBD1,ASRGYGTEGYT
TRBV11-2,NA,ASSLDPGEGVSIGQF
TRBV7-8,TRBD1,ASSLAGTGSGYT
TRBV30,NA,AWSPGTSLSQPQH